Here is one T cell receptor (beta chain) with its context. These data belong to a study of blood T cell repertoires in COVID-19. Repertoires were generated with immunoSEQ multiplex PCR, while TCRdb's copy carries only in-frame clones and drops some. The sample has 220,000 or so clones; 82% are singletons. Germline V CDR1 and CDR2: MNHEY, SMNVEV (reference sequence). The CDR3 is 13 amino acids. With 7 bases removed from V and 3 bases from J, the gap between germline ends came to 9 bases. The origin of this receptor is a woman at least 80 years old with COVID-19, enrolled during active disease. Sequencing was carried out using peripheral blood. The chain employs TRBV27 and TRBJ1-4, with D tentatively TRBD1 (5 bases). The CDR3, as DNA: TGTGCCAGCACCGGGGGGGCTAATGAAAAACTGTTTTTT. It specifies CASTGGANEKLFF.